A single sample is the source of the 11 T cell receptor beta chains below, sequenced in a study of shared clonotypes between healthy human individuals. The repertoire was sequenced with immunoSEQ multiplex PCR; TCRdb's copy has only in-frame clones and lacks some. The sample includes some 2,400,000 clones, 95% of them seen just once. Material: naive CD4+ T cells sorted from blood. Indicated subset: CD45RA+ positively selected. Receptors originate from a man between 18 and 29 years old in good health.

The chain employs TRBV30 and TRBJ2-3, with 9 nucleotides matching TRBD2. The V segment lost 2 bases and the J segment 2 bases; nucleotides outside the gene matches: 11. CDR1 is GTSNPN and CDR2 is SVGIG in the germline V gene (reference sequence). This CDR3 is built from 17 residues. The CDR3 is CAWSLISGRVYTDTQYF. The CDR3 DNA is TGTGCCTGGAGTCTCATTAGCGGGAGAGTCTACACAGATACGCAGTATTTT.

V and J are TRBV6-6 and TRBJ2-5; TRBD1 matches 7 bases. This CDR3 region has 15 residues. Germline V gene sequence: CDR1 MNHNY, CDR2 SVGAGI (reference sequence). V trimming: 6 bases; J trimming: 0 bases; junction bases outside the gene matches: 7. The DNA for the CDR3 is TGTGCCAGCAGGGGGACAGCTCTTTACCAAGAGACCCAGTACTTC. Translated, it gives CASRGTALYQETQYF.

The chain carries TRBV25-1 and TRBJ1-2; D not certain. The length of the CDR3 is 14 residues. Germline CDR1 reads MGHDK; CDR2 reads SYGVNS. Trimming removed 3 bases at V and 4 bases at J, with 12 bases between. CDR3 DNA sequence: TGTGCCAGCAGTGACACGATGGCTGGCTATGGCTACACCTTC. As protein: CASSDTMAGYGYTF.

The V and J genes are TRBV5-8 and TRBJ2-1; 7 bases agree with TRBD2. Trimming cost V 2 bases and J 4 bases; bases outside gene matches: 9. Germline V gives CDR1 SGHTS, CDR2 YDEGEE. CDR3 length: 16 residues. Written as DNA, the CDR3 is TGTGCCAGCAGCTTCCAGCGGGGCTACTTTTACAATGAGCAGTTCTTC. This translates into CASSFQRGYFYNEQFF.

The chain links TRBV2 to TRBJ1-4; weak D call: TRBD1 (6 bases). V gave up 8 bases and J gave up 0 bases, with 13 bases separating them. This CDR3 has 15 residues. Per the germline V gene, CDR1 is SNHLY and CDR2 is FYNNEI. The CDR3 spells CASAGTLTTNEKLFF. CDR3 nucleotides: TGTGCCAGCGCCGGGACACTTACAACTAATGAAAAACTGTTTTTT.

The rearrangement uses TRBV10-3 and TRBJ2-7; D possibly matches TRBD1 or TRBD2 (6 bases each). With 0 bases removed from V and 6 bases from J, the gap between germline ends came to 15 bases. Germline-derived CDR1 and CDR2 are ENHRY and SYGVKD. This CDR3 has 15 amino acids. CDR3 region: CAISESTGAGFEQYF. CDR3 nucleotides: TGTGCCATCAGTGAGTCAACGGGGGCCGGGTTCGAGCAGTACTTC.

This rearrangement joins TRBV19 to TRBJ1-2; D may be TRBD1 (5 bases). This CDR3 is built from 15 residues. Trimming took off 5 bases at V and 3 bases at J, with 16 bases between the two ends. Germline-derived CDR1 and CDR2 are LNHDA and SQIVND (reference sequence). The CDR3 here is CASSLQFGGYYGYTF. The CDR3 coding sequence is TGTGCCAGTAGTCTTCAATTCGGGGGTTACTATGGCTACACCTTC.

The chain combines TRBV2 with TRBJ2-3; 8 bases map to TRBD2. The CDR3 loop spans 17 amino acids. V trimming: 6 bases; J trimming: 2 bases; junction bases outside the gene matches: 13. CDR1 is SNHLY, CDR2 FYNNEI, per germline. The CDR3 bases are TGTGCCAGCAGCCTCCATCTAGCGGGCACGCCCACAGATACGCAGTATTTT. As protein: CASSLHLAGTPTDTQYF.

V gene TRBV2 combines with J gene TRBJ2-5; 7 nucleotides align to TRBD2. After removal of 2 bases from V and 3 bases from J, the junction contained 12 bases not matched to a gene. Germline CDR1 reads SNHLY; CDR2 reads FYNNEI. This CDR3 comprises 17 residues. CDR3 sequence reads: CASSESGGFYVKETQYF. The CDR3 nucleotides read TGTGCCAGCAGTGAATCGGGGGGTTTCTACGTAAAAGAGACCCAGTACTTC.

The chain recombines TRBV4-3 with TRBJ2-4, with TRBD1 as a possible D gene (6 bases). The CDR3 totals 18 residues. The germline V gene has CDR1 LGHNA and CDR2 YSLEER. Trimming stripped 3 bases from V and 0 bases from J, with 18 bases between. CDR3 DNA sequence: TGCGCCAGCAGCCACTTGACAGGTTGCTCACTAGCCAAAAACATTCAGTACTTC. Translating it yields CASSHLTGCSLAKNIQYF.

The chain links TRBV7-2 to TRBJ2-7, with D possibly TRBD2 on 5 matching bases. The CDR3 loop spans 14 amino acids. Germline V gene data show CDR1 as SGHTA and CDR2 as FQGNSA. V lost 3 bases, J lost 2 bases, and 11 bases lay in between. CDR3 sequence: CASSFSLGTYEQYF. The CDR3 region has the DNA TGTGCCAGCAGCTTCTCCCTCGGGACCTACGAGCAGTACTTC.